The present entry profiles one T cell receptor beta chain with its context. Its matching antigen is unknown. Repertoires were generated with immunoSEQ multiplex PCR, while TCRdb's copy carries only in-frame clones and drops some. The sample has approximately 460,000 clones; 60% to 80% are singletons. The sample originates from a study of shared clonotypes between healthy human individuals. Overall study findings and caveats: The donor pool, a small one, limited the genetic and exposure-history diversity represented.

This CDR3 is 15 amino acids long. Germline loops: CDR1 SEHNR, CDR2 FQNEAQ (reference sequence). The germline V and J ends were trimmed by 5 bases and 4 bases, with 17 bases remaining between them. Sequencing input: PBMCs. J is TRBJ1-2 and V is TRBV7-9; D not certain. The TCR comes from a woman aged 40 to 49 in good health. Some clones in this sample may be carry-over from other donors' samples. CDR3 DNA: TGTGCCAGCAGCGAAAAAGGAGGATTGTCCTATGGCTACACCTTC. Protein: CASSEKGGLSYGYTF.